Only one count was recorded for the clone carrying this T cell receptor (beta chain). The source of the sample is a study of CD8 T cells in Susac syndrome. Reverse transcription of roughly 0.45 to 1 ug RNA was performed with random hexamers. Multiplex PCR with immunoSEQ amplified the TCR beta CDR3 across 54 Vbeta and 13 Jbeta. Each CDR3 protein is one row after TCRdb ran MiXCR on the immunoSEQ multiplex PCR reads. This table holds under 350,000 distinct CDR3 sequences, 92% found once. From blood CD8+ and CD4+ T cells, the TCR beta chain was sequenced. Relapsing-remitting disease, either stable or active, was present in the multiple sclerosis controls, who were treatment-naive patients. TEMRA cells were enriched by FACS, and CD4+ and CD8+ T cells were negatively isolated. V dropped 6 bases and J dropped 6; count of bases not matched to a gene: 9. The CDR3 runs to 15 residues.

What was sequenced was CD4+ T cells from PBMCs. This sequence joins TRBV12-3 or TRBV12-4 and TRBJ1-5, with 9 bases fitting TRBD1. This TCR derives from a human donor with multiple sclerosis. This CDR3 reads CASRSTGGGGQPQHF. The CDR3 DNA reads as TGTGCCAGCAGGTCAACAGGGGGCGGGGGTCAGCCCCAGCATTTT.